A selection of T cell receptor beta chains follows, all from one sample in a study of T-cell reconstitution after alpha-beta-depleted transplantation in children. TCRdb independently ran MiXCR on the PCR reads; one entry per CDR3 protein. Of 530,000 or so distinct CDR3 sequences listed, over 25% are singletons. This specimen was PBMCs, taken before TCRalphabeta/CD19-depleted stem cell transplant. Source of these receptors: a boy in the first two years of life with Wiskott-Aldrich syndrome, due to receive a stem cell transplant. Each CDR3 is given with its conserved first and last residue.

V gene: TRBV5-1; CDR3 protein: CASMSAGAGTDTQYF
V gene: TRBV5-1; CDR3 protein: CASSLQSGATYEQYF
V gene: TRBV28; CDR3 protein: CATVGLSSYNEQFF
V gene: TRBV12-3/TRBV12-4; CDR3 protein: CASSLWDTEAFF
V gene: TRBV20-1; CDR3 protein: CSARDGDRGDNQPQHF
V gene: TRBV27; CDR3 protein: CASSSRPAGSQPQHF
V gene: TRBV12-3/TRBV12-4; CDR3 protein: CASSLSGSGSNYNEQFF
V gene: TRBV5-1; CDR3 protein: CASSLALTGGDTGELFF
V gene: TRBV12-3/TRBV12-4; CDR3 protein: CASSLLPQGNEKLFF
V gene: TRBV5-1; CDR3 protein: CASSFGPSTNEKLFF
V gene: TRBV7-8; CDR3 protein: CASSLDDGGFAETQYF
V gene: TRBV4-2; CDR3 protein: CARLYPTVTYEQYF
V gene: TRBV5-5; CDR3 protein: CASSARSGVGQPQHF